This T cell receptor beta chain was retrieved from a study of CD8+CD57+ T cells in acquired aplastic anemia. Looking at the study overall: DNA from sorted CD4+ and CD8+ cells averaged around 3 ug.

A word on this clonotype: The antigen remains undetermined.

By flow cytometry, patients selected for sequencing had shown an expansion of CD8+CD57+ cells. There were no patients without severe acquired aplastic anemia. Blood was sampled before the patients had received any therapy. Study observations and caveats: Patients and healthy controls showed no significant CD8+ Simpson's diversity difference.

The germline V and J ends were trimmed by 4 bases and 0 bases, with 11 bases remaining between them. The CDR3 totals 15 residues. Germline V gene sequence: CDR1 SGHKS, CDR2 YYEKEE (reference sequence). Using genomic DNA as the template, TCR beta VDJ and CDR3 profiling was carried out. TCRdb processed the reads anew with MiXCR; each CDR3 protein has one entry. The sample contains 260,000 or so distinct CDR3 sequences, approximately 86% of which appear only once. This rearrangement joins TRBV5-5 to TRBJ2-1, with no clear D. The receptor was derived from a human donor with aplastic anemia. Sequenced sample: sorted CD4+, CD8+, or CD8+CD57+ T cells (not recorded which) from PBMCs. The CDR3 DNA reads TGTGCCAGCAGCGTGGACCAGTACTCCTACAATGAGCAGTTCTTC. Amino acid sequence: CASSVDQYSYNEQFF.